The entry that follows covers one T cell receptor (beta chain) sequence. This clone's antigen is unknown. No per-base quality is available; no much larger clone lies one base away. TCRbeta CDR3 regions were profiled by bias-controlled multiplex PCR amplification of genomic DNA with the immunoSEQ Assay. As for the original processing: The absolute abundance of each unique TCRbeta CDR3 region was quantified after sequences were collapsed and filtered. Two models were used to test differential abundance: a binomial model (Fisher-equivalent) and a beta-binomial model that adds time-dependent variance fitted from healthy donors. Clones with fewer than 5 combined templates were excluded, and clones with Benjamini-Hochberg FDR below 0.01 were called differentially abundant. In the beta-binomial model, variance was expressed as a function of the total template count across the two samples, in the form v = (b*log(k)+a)^2. The table comes from immuneACCESS by way of TCRdb, which keeps in-frame sequences with V and J called. Part of the clones is missing from these tables; in studies checked, under half for an unresolved V gene and the rest for unknown reasons. V and J calls and clone size are given by that table; D and trimming were obtained from the DNA. For this sample there are 65,000 to 95,000 clones; roughly 89% appear just once. The ten largest account for 7.3% of the sample.

Taken from cysteine to phenylalanine, the CDR3 has 13 residues. The only DNA kept is the CDR3, 39 bases in frame from the first base. Looking up the germline V gene yields CDR1 SGHVS and CDR2 FNYEAQ. V loses 2 bases of germline sequence and J loses 8 bases, and the interval between the two ends is 10 bases. This record comes from a study of identifying expanded T cells in peripheral blood (dated by TCRdb to between 2018 and 2021). Describing the broader study: Technical replicates were generated by sequencing separate aliquots of the same genomic DNA pool, with four replicates compared pairwise.

No immune events such as infections were documented for the healthy donors during the collection period. To calibrate time-dependent variance in a beta-binomial model of T-cell clone differential abundance, blood repertoires from healthy donors were used as a training cohort. The training cohort included about ten healthy donors, of whom 3 were female and 7 were male. On average the donors were 43 years old, and their ages spanned about 25 to 64 years. Whole blood, obtained from a commercial supplier, was collected from each healthy donor at three time points spaced approximately two weeks apart. For immunosequencing, genomic DNA was extracted from unsorted whole blood. General findings and caveats noted by the study authors: Both the number of clones called differentially abundant and the false-positive rate were significantly reduced by the beta-binomial model across all healthy-donor time intervals. Around 1.2 differentially abundant clones were flagged by the binomial model between technical replicates, whereas about 15 and 19 were flagged over approximately two weeks and four weeks, respectively. In all healthy donors, the variance in clone template counts between samples taken 2 to 3 weeks apart rose significantly as total template count increased. It was expected by the authors that biological variance in healthy repertoires might increase further over much longer intervals, such as months to years.

The receptor was isolated from a person between 18 and 75 years old in good health. Sequencing used blood. This chain is built from TRBV7-6 and TRBJ2-1, with the D gene too uncertain to name. The nucleotides are TGTGCCAGCAGCTTACAAGTAACGTATGAGCAGTTCTTC. This translates into CASSLQVTYEQFF.